The 31 T cell receptor beta chains below were found in one sample sequenced in a study of control samples from healthy donors and cancer patients. Sequencing was performed with immunoSEQ multiplex PCR; in TCRdb, only in-frame clones are kept and a portion is missing. Here the sample spans 150,000 or so clones, about 90% being singletons. Sequencing was done on a sample of blood. These receptor sequences come from a woman in her forties or fifties in good health.

The chain uses TRBV30 and TRBJ1-6, with 7 bases lining up with TRBD1. CDR3 length equals 16 residues. The junction had 7 bases not matched to a gene; V was cut back by 5 bases and J by 0 bases. The V gene's germline CDR1 is GTSNPN and CDR2 SVGIG (reference sequence). The CDR3 sequence: CAWETGESSYNSPLHF. The DNA of the CDR3 is TGTGCCTGGGAAACAGGGGAGAGCTCCTATAATTCACCCCTCCACTTT.

The chain combines TRBV19 with TRBJ2-4; possibly TRBD1 for D (6 bases). Trimming shortened V by 7 bases and J by 0 bases, and 13 bases separated the two germline ends. This CDR3 spans 15 amino acids. Germline CDR1 reads LNHDA; CDR2 reads SQIVND (reference sequence). CDR3 loop: CASTDGTIAKNIQYF. CDR3 bases: TGTGCCAGTACCGACGGGACAATAGCCAAAAACATTCAGTACTTC. Using reference TRBV19 and TRBJ2-4 for the parts outside the CDR3, the full variable domain is DGGITQSPKYLFRKEGQNVTLSCEQNLNHDAMYWYRQDPGQGLRLIYYSQIVNDFQKGDIAEGYSVSREKKESFPLTVTSAQKNPTAFYLCASTDGTIAKNIQYFGAGTRLSVL.

The rearrangement links TRBV2 to TRBJ1-4, with D perhaps TRBD1 (5 bases). This CDR3 region has 13 residues. Germline V gene sequence: CDR1 SNHLY, CDR2 FYNNEI. The germline V and J ends were trimmed by 6 bases and 7 bases, with 12 bases remaining between them. CDR3 amino acids: CASRWDVGEKLFF. The CDR3 bases are TGTGCCAGCAGGTGGGACGTTGGTGAAAAACTGTTTTTT.

The J gene is TRBJ1-2, the V gene TRBV10-3, with 8 bases fitting TRBD1. CDR1 is ENHRY, CDR2 SYGVKD, per germline. This CDR3 has 15 residues. The ends lost 3 bases at V and 6 bases at J; junction bases unmatched: 9. The DNA of the CDR3 is TGTGCCATCAGTGAACAGGACAGGGCCGGCGATGGCTACACCTTC. Translated: CAISEQDRAGDGYTF.

This clone was recorded once. The rearrangement joins TRBV19 to TRBJ1-5; D remains unclear. Per the germline V gene, CDR1 is LNHDA and CDR2 is SQIVND (reference sequence). This CDR3 region has 13 residues. V lost 8 bases, J lost 1 base, and 9 bases lay in between. For the CDR3, the DNA is TGTGCCAGTGGACTCGGGAGCAATCAGCCCCAGCATTTT. Amino acids: CASGLGSNQPQHF.

The CDR3 is CAWMAAGGPRDTQYF. The CDR3 DNA sequence: TGTGCCTGGATGGCAGCGGGGGGGCCAAGAGATACGCAGTATTTT. The chain recombines TRBV30 with TRBJ2-3, with 10 nucleotides matching TRBD2. Trimming took 4 bases from V and 5 from J; bases not matched to a gene: 9. CDR1 is GTSNPN, CDR2 SVGIG, per germline (reference sequence). The CDR3 covers 15 residues.

CDR3 in DNA: TGTGCCAGCAGCTCGACAGCTTTCTACGAGCAGTACTTC. It codes for CASSSTAFYEQYF. The rearrangement joins TRBV7-8 to TRBJ2-7, with D tentatively TRBD1 (5 bases). The CDR3 runs to 13 residues. Germline CDR1 and CDR2: SGHVS and FQNEAQ. Between the trimmed V and J ends, which lost 4 bases and 3 bases, there was a span of 10 bases.

This clone appeared a single time. The CDR3: CASSSPNGGDETQYF. The CDR3 bases are TGTGCCAGCAGTTCCCCCAATGGGGGGGATGAGACCCAGTACTTC. The rearrangement links TRBV28 to TRBJ2-5; the match to TRBD2 covers 7 bases. The CDR3 runs to 15 residues. Germline CDR1 MDHEN, CDR2 SYDVKM. V was clipped by 4 bases and J by 5 bases; unmatched bases: 10.

V is TRBV10-1 and J is TRBJ1-5; 8 bases fit TRBD1. The CDR3 runs to 15 residues. V dropped 8 bases and J dropped 1; count of bases not matched to a gene: 7. In germline, CDR1 is WNHNN, CDR2 SYGVQD (reference sequence). The CDR3 DNA is TGCGCCAGCCCAGGGGGCATCGACAGCAATCAGCCCCAGCATTTT. Residues: CASPGGIDSNQPQHF.

The V gene is TRBV6-5, the J gene TRBJ2-7, with TRBD2 matching 13 bases. CDR3 length: 15 residues. Per germline, CDR1 MNHEY and CDR2 SVGAGI. V trimming: 5 bases; J trimming: 5 bases; junction bases outside the gene matches: 6. The CDR3 spells CASSKGLAGPNEQYF. The CDR3 region has the DNA TGTGCCAGCAGTAAGGGACTAGCGGGACCCAACGAGCAGTACTTC.

This rearrangement joins TRBV5-1 to TRBJ1-2, with TRBD1 matching over 9 bases. After removal of 0 bases from V and 8 bases from J, the junction contained 8 bases not matched to a gene. CDR3 length equals 15 residues. Germline CDR1 SGHRS, CDR2 YFSETQ. CDR3 nucleotides: TGCGCCAGCAGCTTGGCCGGGACAGGGTCGTTGGGCTACACCTTC. Translating it yields CASSLAGTGSLGYTF.

The rearrangement uses TRBV3-1 (or the pseudogene TRBV3-2) and TRBJ1-2; D call uncertain. Germline values: CDR1 LGHDT, CDR2 YNNKEL (reference sequence). The CDR3 length is 14 residues. Deletions cut 0 bases from V and 2 bases from J, with 7 bases between. CDR3 amino acids: CASSQDTGNYGYTF. The CDR3, as DNA: TGTGCCAGCAGCCAAGATACGGGAAACTATGGCTACACCTTC.

The rearrangement uses TRBV5-6 and TRBJ1-5; D might be TRBD1 (5 bases). In germline, CDR1 is SGHDT, CDR2 YYEEEE. The V end was cut by 3 bases, the J end by 3 bases, with 10 bases between. CDR3 size: 14 residues. CDR3 amino acids: CASSSGFDNQPQHF. The DNA for the CDR3 is TGTGCCAGCAGCTCAGGGTTTGACAATCAGCCCCAGCATTTT.

The gene calls are TRBV30 and TRBJ2-5; 9 nucleotides align to TRBD2. CDR1 GTSNPN and CDR2 SVGIG come from the germline V gene (reference sequence). V shed 1 base and J 7 bases; nucleotides not matched to a gene: 4. This CDR3 region has 13 residues. This CDR3 reads CAWSASAGGTQYF. CDR3 DNA sequence: TGTGCCTGGAGTGCCTCAGCGGGGGGGACCCAGTACTTC.

The chain combines TRBV5-1 with TRBJ1-3, with D tentatively TRBD1 (6 bases). Germline CDR1 and CDR2: SGHRS and YFSETQ. The CDR3 covers 13 residues. V was shortened by 2 bases and J by 6 bases, with 9 bases between the two germline ends. The CDR3 DNA reads TGCGCCAGCAGCTTAGACAGGCCAAACACCATATATTTT. Translating it yields CASSLDRPNTIYF.

This clone occurred a few times. The chain has TRBV5-5 and TRBJ2-7, with 10 bases that match TRBD1. The CDR3 contains 15 residues. The V and J ends lost 2 bases and 3 bases, in that order; junction bases with no gene match: 5. In germline, CDR1 is SGHKS, CDR2 YYEKEE (reference sequence). The CDR3 spells CASSLSTGGFYEQYF. The CDR3 DNA reads as TGTGCCAGCAGCTTATCGACAGGGGGCTTCTACGAGCAGTACTTC.

The rearrangement links TRBV5-8 to TRBJ2-5; D unresolved. The CDR3 loop spans 15 amino acids. The V end was cut by 1 base, the J end by 2 bases, with 12 bases between. Per the germline V gene, CDR1 is SGHTS and CDR2 is YDEGEE. The chain's CDR3 is CASSLSGRKQETQYF. CDR3 nucleotide sequence: TGTGCCAGCAGCTTGTCCGGACGGAAACAAGAGACCCAGTACTTC.

The chain carries TRBV7-2 and TRBJ2-1; TRBD1 agrees at 11 bases. Trimming took 4 bases from V and 8 from J; bases not matched to a gene: 4. Germline V gene data show CDR1 as SGHTA and CDR2 as FQGNSA. The CDR3 is 14 amino acids. CDR3 sequence reads: CASSSRTGGYEQFF. In DNA form, the CDR3 reads TGTGCCAGCAGCTCCCGGACAGGGGGCTATGAGCAGTTCTTC.

The chain is built from TRBV5-4 and TRBJ2-7; 10 bases match TRBD2. Germline CDR1 SGHNT, CDR2 YYREEE (reference sequence). The CDR3 length is 13 residues. The J segment lost 7 bases and the V segment lost 7 bases, leaving 8 bases of the junction unmatched. The CDR3 coding sequence is TGTGCCAGCTCAAGCGGGAGGGCCGGGGAGCAGTACTTC. This sequence encodes CASSSGRAGEQYF.

V usage is TRBV6-5 and J usage is TRBJ2-3; D possibly corresponds to TRBD1 (5 bases). CDR3 length: 15 amino acids. Germline assignment: CDR1 MNHEY and CDR2 SVGAGI. V gave up 8 bases and J gave up 0 bases, with 15 bases separating them. CDR3 residues: CASRTTPPSTDTQYF. DNA of the CDR3: TGTGCCAGCCGGACAACACCTCCTAGCACAGATACGCAGTATTTT.

The chain couples TRBV18 to TRBJ2-7; TRBD1 is a possible D gene (5 bases). Germline CDR1 KGHSH, CDR2 LQKENI. V was pared by 3 bases and J by 3 bases, with 15 bases between. The CDR3 sequence is 15 residues long. CDR3 sequence (DNA): TGTGCCAGCTCACCTCCCGGCAGGGATGGCTACGAGCAGTACTTC. It is translated as CASSPPGRDGYEQYF.

The J gene is TRBJ1-6, the V gene TRBV7-8; TRBD1 matches at 8 bases. The CDR3 length is 15 residues. CDR1 and CDR2 (germline): SGHVS, FQNEAQ. J gave up 7 bases and V 5 bases, and 7 bases lay outside the gene matches. The CDR3 DNA follows: TGTGCCAGCAGCCGCACCGGACAGGGCAATTCACCCCTCCACTTT. It codes for CASSRTGQGNSPLHF.

The chain couples TRBV30 to TRBJ2-7; D remains ambiguous. The CDR3 consists of 13 residues. Germline V gene lookup returns CDR1 GTSNPN and CDR2 SVGIG (reference sequence). V lost 1 base, J lost 0 bases, and 7 bases lay in between. As DNA, the CDR3 is TGTGCCTGGAGTGACGGAAGCTCCTACGAGCAGTACTTC. This gives the protein CAWSDGSSYEQYF.

As DNA, the CDR3 is TGTGCCAGCAGTCCCCGACAGGGCCTAACTAATGAAAAACTGTTTTTT. Its protein is CASSPRQGLTNEKLFF. The V gene is TRBV28, the J gene TRBJ1-4; 7 bases are a match to TRBD1. The CDR3 loop spans 16 amino acids. Germline CDR1 reads MDHEN; CDR2 reads SYDVKM. J gave up 1 base and V 5 bases, and 7 bases lay outside the gene matches.

The CDR3 region is CSASRTSGGEQFF. The CDR3 DNA sequence: TGCAGTGCTAGTAGGACTAGCGGTGGTGAGCAGTTCTTC. The chain recombines TRBV20-1 with TRBJ2-1; 10 bases match TRBD2. Germline V gene sequence: CDR1 DFQATT, CDR2 SNEGSKA (reference sequence). The CDR3 runs 13 residues. V gave up 3 bases and J gave up 9 bases; unmatched junction bases: 5.

As for this clone: One end of the junction varies from germline; a read error may be responsible. The chain employs TRBV2 and TRBJ1-6; no clear D gene. Germline assignment: CDR1 SNHLY and CDR2 FYNNEI. CDR3 length: 15 residues. CDR3 in amino acids: CASREGWQNNSPLHF. CDR3 bases: TGTGCCAGCAGAGAAGGTTGGCAGAATAATTCACCCCTCCACTTT. Full variable domain (remainder filled in from reference TRBV2 and TRBJ1-6): EPEVTQTPSHQVTQMGQEVILRCVPISNHLYFYWYRQILGQKVEFLVSFYNNEISEKSEIFDDQFSVERPDGSNFTLKIRSTKLEDSAMYFCASREGWQNNSPLHFGNGTRLTVT.

This chain links TRBV11-2 with TRBJ2-7, with D unclear. The CDR3 length is 13 residues. The germline CDR1 and CDR2 sequences are SGHAT and FQNNGV. The V and J ends lost 1 base and 6 bases respectively, with 10 bases between them. CDR3 sequence reads: CASSLGLVSEQYF. CDR3 nucleotide sequence: TGTGCCAGCAGCTTAGGCCTAGTCTCCGAGCAGTACTTC.

The chain uses TRBV12-3 or TRBV12-4 and TRBJ2-1; no clear D gene. This CDR3 spans 12 amino acids. Trimming shortened V by 5 bases and J by 10 bases, and 12 bases separated the two germline ends. CDR3 bases: TGTGCCAGCAGTCCGTTAGTGGGCGAGCAGTTCTTC. Translating it yields CASSPLVGEQFF.

The chain links TRBV5-1 to TRBJ1-2; TRBD1 aligns across 7 bases. Germline-derived CDR1 and CDR2 are SGHRS and YFSETQ. This CDR3 is 13 amino acids long. Trimming cost V 7 bases and J 7 bases; bases outside gene matches: 10. CDR3 sequence: CASSEIQGIGYTF. DNA for the CDR3: TGCGCCAGCTCGGAAATACAGGGGATTGGCTACACCTTC.

V usage is TRBV2 and J usage is TRBJ2-1; 11 nucleotides align to TRBD2. The V segment lost 3 bases and the J segment 7 bases; nucleotides outside the gene matches: 8. Germline lookup yields CDR1 SNHLY and CDR2 FYNNEI. CDR3 length equals 16 residues. CDR3 sequence reads: CASSEGLAEGRNEQFF. The CDR3 coding sequence is TGTGCCAGCAGTGAGGGACTAGCGGAAGGGAGGAATGAGCAGTTCTTC.

The chain joins TRBV27 to TRBJ2-7; 8 nucleotides align to TRBD1. The CDR3 spans 14 residues. Germline trimming cut 6 bases from V and 5 bases from J; bases unmatched to any gene: 9. The germline V gene has CDR1 MNHEY and CDR2 SMNVEV (reference sequence). This CDR3 is CASRLMTGAHEQYF. CDR3 nucleotide sequence: TGTGCCAGCAGATTAATGACAGGGGCCCACGAGCAGTACTTC.